This T cell receptor (beta chain) appears in the sequencing data of a study of regulatory T cells in long-lasting Graves disease. Study in general: For a period under 3 months, newly diagnosed Graves' patients had taken antithyroid drugs. Study findings and constraints: Patients whose Graves' disease persisted exhibited lower TCR diversity than those newly diagnosed. The small sample size may have reduced accuracy.

Time point reported: newly diagnosed GD, antithyroid drugs for less than 3 months. Making the TCR library involved RNA that had been extracted from PBMCs. Concerning this clonotype itself: Its antigen is undetermined. One base away lies a much larger clone, so this may be a sequencing read error.

For TCR beta, libraries came from iRepertoire HTBI primers and Arm-PCR of CDR3 regions. One entry per CDR3 protein, called by TCRdb with MiXCR from the multiplex PCR reads. The profile shows 380,000 or so distinct CDR3 sequences, around 15% of them singletons. These data were likewise used in another study, on T cells in Graves' hyperthyroidism and ophthalmopathy. This second study notes: The HTBI primer set was used in a first-round RT-PCR of the TCR CDR3.

The clonotype comes from a woman between 18 and 30 years old with Graves disease. This sample comprised peripheral blood mononuclear cells (PBMCs), obtained at new diagnosis, from a patient treated with antithyroid drugs.

As DNA, the CDR3 is TGCGCCAGCAGCCAAGGGTCGGAAGACTATGGCTGCACCTTC. Its translation: CASSQGSEDYGCTF. V usage is TRBV4-1 and J usage is TRBJ1-2; no reliable D call. Germline CDR1 and CDR2: MGHRA and YSYEKL. This CDR3 comprises 14 residues.